These 8 T cell receptor beta chains were sequenced from one sample in a study of blood T cell repertoires in COVID-19. Here immunoSEQ multiplex PCR was the method, and the copy in TCRdb shows in-frame clones only, minus some. The data contain a few hundred thousand clones, more than 75% of them singletons. The sequenced sample was peripheral blood. These receptors were taken from a woman in her fifties or sixties with acute or convalescent COVID-19.

This clone was detected only a few times. The gene calls are TRBV7-9 and TRBJ1-5; 12 bases are a match to TRBD1. Germline trimming cut 5 bases from V and 4 bases from J; bases unmatched to any gene: 3. The germline CDR1 and CDR2 sequences are SEHNR and FQNEAQ (reference sequence). The CDR3 has 15 amino acids. CDR3 loop: CASSQGQGANQPQHF. In DNA, the CDR3 is TGTGCCAGCAGCCAGGGACAGGGGGCGAATCAGCCCCAGCATTTT.

The chain employs TRBV30 and TRBJ2-7; 15 nucleotides agree with TRBD2. The CDR3 has 17 amino acids. The germline V gene encodes CDR1 GTSNPN and CDR2 SVGIG (reference sequence). V lost 3 bases to trimming and J lost 2 bases; unmatched junction nucleotides: 8. CDR3 DNA sequence: TGTGCCTGGAGCGTTTGGACTAGCGGGAGGGGGCCCTACGAGCAGTACTTC. This encodes CAWSVWTSGRGPYEQYF.

The chain joins TRBV18 to TRBJ2-2; 7 bases line up with TRBD2. Trimming took 0 bases from V and 4 from J; bases not matched to a gene: 5. The CDR3 loop spans 16 amino acids. Germline V lookup: CDR1 KGHSH, CDR2 LQKENI. The CDR3 protein is CASSPPSSGLTGELFF. In DNA form, the CDR3 reads TGTGCCAGCTCACCACCCTCTAGCGGACTCACCGGGGAGCTGTTTTTT.

The CDR3 loop reads CASSLEGTSGYEQYF. CDR3 in DNA: TGTGCCAGCAGCTTAGAGGGGACAAGTGGTTACGAGCAGTACTTC. The chain employs TRBV7-6 and TRBJ2-7; the D gene is possibly TRBD1 (6 bases). The CDR3 totals 15 residues. Germline V gene sequence: CDR1 SGHVS, CDR2 FNYEAQ. The V end was cut by 1 base, the J end by 4 bases, with 14 bases between.

The V and J genes are TRBV30 and TRBJ2-1; the D is unclear. Trimming took 4 bases from V and 0 from J, leaving 13 bases between them. The length of the CDR3 is 15 residues. Germline assignment: CDR1 GTSNPN and CDR2 SVGIG (reference sequence). The CDR3 region is CAWTLRWSSYNEQFF. The CDR3 DNA follows: TGTGCCTGGACGTTGCGTTGGAGCTCCTACAATGAGCAGTTCTTC. Filled out from reference TRBV30 and TRBJ2-1, the complete variable domain reads SQTIHQWPATLVQPVGSPLSLECTVEGTSNPNLYWYRQAAGRGLQLLFYSVGIGQISSEVPQNLSASRPQDRQFILSSKKLLLSDSGFYLCAWTLRWSSYNEQFFGPGTRLTVL.

The chain is built from TRBV4-2 and TRBJ1-1; TRBD1 might be the D (6 bases). Germline V gene lookup returns CDR1 LGHNA and CDR2 YNFKEQ. The CDR3 consists of 14 residues. Deletions cut 4 bases from V and 5 bases from J, with 14 bases between. The CDR3 here is CASSPGKGETEAFF. CDR3 nucleotide sequence: TGTGCCAGCAGCCCCGGGAAGGGGGAGACTGAAGCTTTCTTT.

The rearrangement links TRBV7-2 to TRBJ2-7; 7 bases map to TRBD1. The V gene end was trimmed by 2 bases and the J gene end by 4 bases; junction bases not matched to a gene: 8. Germline-derived CDR1 and CDR2 are SGHTA and FQGNSA. The CDR3 contains 15 residues. The CDR3 coding sequence is TGTGCCAGCAGCTTAAGGTCGACAGGGAATTACGAGCAGTACTTC. This codes for CASSLRSTGNYEQYF.

On this clone: Other DNA sequences within the sample encode an identical CDR3. CDR3 bases: TGTGCCAGCAGTCGGACAGAAGCTGAAGCTTTCTTT. Translating gives CASSRTEAEAFF. The V and J genes are TRBV28 and TRBJ1-1; D might be TRBD1 (6 bases). The CDR3 is 12 residues long. Germline lookup yields CDR1 MDHEN and CDR2 SYDVKM. V was cut by 5 bases and J by 6 bases, with 10 bases left in between.